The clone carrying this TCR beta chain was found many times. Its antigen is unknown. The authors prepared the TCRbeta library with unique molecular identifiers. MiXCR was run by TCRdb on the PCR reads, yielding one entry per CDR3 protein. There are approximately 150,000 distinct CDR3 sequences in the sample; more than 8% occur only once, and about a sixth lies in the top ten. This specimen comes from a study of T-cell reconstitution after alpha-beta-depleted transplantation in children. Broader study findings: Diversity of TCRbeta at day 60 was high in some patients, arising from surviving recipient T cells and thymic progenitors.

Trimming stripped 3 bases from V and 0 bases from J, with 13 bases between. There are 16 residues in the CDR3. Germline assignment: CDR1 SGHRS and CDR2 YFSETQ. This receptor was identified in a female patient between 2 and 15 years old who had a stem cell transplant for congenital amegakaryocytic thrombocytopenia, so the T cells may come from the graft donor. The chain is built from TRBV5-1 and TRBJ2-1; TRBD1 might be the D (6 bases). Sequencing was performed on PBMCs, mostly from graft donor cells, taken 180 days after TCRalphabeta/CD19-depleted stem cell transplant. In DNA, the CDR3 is TGCGCCAGCAGCTCCAGGGGTCAATTCTCCTACAATGAGCAGTTCTTC. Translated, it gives CASSSRGQFSYNEQFF.